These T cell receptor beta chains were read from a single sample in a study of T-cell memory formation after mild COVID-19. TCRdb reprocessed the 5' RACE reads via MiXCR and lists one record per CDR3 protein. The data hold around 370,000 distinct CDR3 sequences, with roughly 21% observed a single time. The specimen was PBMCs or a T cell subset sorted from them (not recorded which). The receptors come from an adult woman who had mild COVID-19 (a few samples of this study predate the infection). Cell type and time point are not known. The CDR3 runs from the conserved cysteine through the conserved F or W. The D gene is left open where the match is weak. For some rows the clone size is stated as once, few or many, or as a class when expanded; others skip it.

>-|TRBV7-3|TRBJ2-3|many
CASSLSGLSTDTQYF
TGTGCCAGCAGTTTGTCGGGTCTTAGCACAGATACGCAGTATTTT
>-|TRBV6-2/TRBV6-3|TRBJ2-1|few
CASSYTPLAASSYNEQFF
TGTGCCAGCAGTTACACCCCTTTAGCGGCAAGCTCCTACAATGAGCAGTTCTTC
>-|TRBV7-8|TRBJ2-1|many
CASSFVIGNEQFF
TGTGCCAGCAGCTTTGTGATCGGCAATGAGCAGTTCTTC
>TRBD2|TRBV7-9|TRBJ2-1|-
CASSLRGTASGGLEQFF
TGTGCCAGCAGCTTACGCGGCACGGCTAGCGGGGGGCTTGAGCAGTTCTTC
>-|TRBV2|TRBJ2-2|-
CASRTGELFF
TGTGCCAGCAGGACCGGGGAGCTGTTTTTT
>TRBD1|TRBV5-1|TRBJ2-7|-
CASSWTGSEQYF
TGCGCCAGCAGCTGGACAGGGAGCGAGCAGTACTTC
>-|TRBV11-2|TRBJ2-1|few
CASSARLVLNEQFF
TGTGCCAGCAGCGCTAGACTAGTATTAAATGAGCAGTTCTTC
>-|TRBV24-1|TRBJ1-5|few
CATSNGNQPQHF
TGTGCCACCAGTAACGGCAATCAGCCCCAGCATTTT
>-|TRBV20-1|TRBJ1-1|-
CSAREWEHEAFF
TGCAGTGCTAGAGAGTGGGAACATGAAGCTTTCTTT
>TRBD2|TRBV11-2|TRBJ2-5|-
CASRLAVRETQYF
TGTGCCAGTAGGCTAGCGGTTAGAGAGACCCAGTACTTC
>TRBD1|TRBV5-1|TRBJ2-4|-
CASSSTGDIQYF
TGCGCCAGCAGCTCGACAGGGGACATTCAGTACTTC
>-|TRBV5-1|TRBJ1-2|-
CASSTGGPTTNYGYTF
TGCGCCAGCAGCACTGGGGGACCGACCACCAACTATGGCTACACCTTC
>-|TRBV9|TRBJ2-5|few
CASSVGGVQETQYF
TGTGCCAGCAGCGTAGGGGGTGTCCAAGAGACCCAGTACTTC
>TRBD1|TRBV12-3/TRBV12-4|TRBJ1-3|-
CASSMTGAGNTIYF
TGTGCCAGCAGTATGACAGGGGCTGGAAACACCATATATTTT
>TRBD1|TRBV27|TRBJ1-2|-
CASSSGQGTNYGYTF
TGTGCCAGCAGTTCCGGACAGGGAACTAACTATGGCTACACCTTC
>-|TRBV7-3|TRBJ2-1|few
CASSLIGSSPYNEQFF
TGTGCCAGCAGCTTAATTGGGAGCTCCCCTTACAATGAGCAGTTCTTC
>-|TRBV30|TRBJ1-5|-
CAWSVQGTQPQHF
TGTGCCTGGAGTGTACAGGGTACCCAGCCCCAGCATTTT
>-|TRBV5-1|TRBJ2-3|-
CASSDGWTPDTQYF
TGCGCCAGCAGCGACGGTTGGACCCCAGATACGCAGTATTTT
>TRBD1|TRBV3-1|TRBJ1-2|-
CASSQDQQGRIYGYTF
TGTGCCAGCAGCCAAGATCAACAGGGGCGTATCTATGGCTACACCTTC
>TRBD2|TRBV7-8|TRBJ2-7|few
CASSLEGGQVVYEQYF
TGTGCCAGCAGCTTAGAGGGAGGGCAGGTAGTCTACGAGCAGTACTTC
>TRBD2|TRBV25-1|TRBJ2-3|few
CASSGYPTSGHTDTQYF
TGTGCCAGCAGTGGATACCCCACTAGCGGACACACAGATACGCAGTATTTT
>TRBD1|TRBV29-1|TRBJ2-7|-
CSVYRDSSYEQYF
TGCAGCGTGTATCGGGACAGCTCCTACGAGCAGTACTTC
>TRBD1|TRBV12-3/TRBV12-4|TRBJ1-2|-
CASRSSTGVYGYTF
TGTGCCAGCAGATCCTCAACAGGGGTTTATGGCTACACCTTC
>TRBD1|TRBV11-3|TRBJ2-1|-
CASSPGGFDNEQFF
TGTGCCAGCAGCCCAGGGGGATTTGACAATGAGCAGTTCTTC
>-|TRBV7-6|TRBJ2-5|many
CASSLPQGPETQYF
TGTGCCAGCAGCTTACCGCAGGGCCCAGAGACCCAGTACTTC
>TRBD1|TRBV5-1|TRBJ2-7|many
CASSLGQDYEQYF
TGTGCCAGCAGCTTAGGACAGGACTACGAGCAGTACTTC
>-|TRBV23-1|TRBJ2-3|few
CARVGPAPGAGLDTQYF
TGCGCCAGGGTGGGGCCAGCACCGGGTGCGGGTTTGGATACGCAGTATTTT
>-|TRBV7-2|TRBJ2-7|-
CASSLDHGSYEQYF
TGTGCCAGCAGCTTAGATCACGGTTCTTACGAGCAGTACTTC
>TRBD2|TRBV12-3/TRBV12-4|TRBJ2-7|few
CASSGGGWSAGGRSEQYF
TGTGCCAGCAGTGGGGGTGGCTGGAGCGCGGGAGGGCGGAGCGAGCAGTACTTC
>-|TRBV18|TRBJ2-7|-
CASSPRASPLREQYF
TGTGCCAGCTCACCTCGGGCCTCCCCGCTGAGGGAGCAGTACTTC
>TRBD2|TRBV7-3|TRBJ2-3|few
CASSSVTSGGVTDTQYF
TGTGCCAGCAGCTCAGTGACTAGCGGGGGGGTCACAGATACGCAGTATTTT
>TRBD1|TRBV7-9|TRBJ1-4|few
CASSLTLTGPNEKLFF
TGTGCCAGCAGCTTGACTCTGACAGGGCCTAATGAAAAACTGTTTTTT
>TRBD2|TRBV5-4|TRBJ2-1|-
CASSSTAGGTYNEQFF
TGTGCCAGCAGCTCCACAGCGGGGGGAACCTACAATGAGCAGTTCTTC
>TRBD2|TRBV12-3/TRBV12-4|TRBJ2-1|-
CASSFAAGGQQFF
TGTGCCAGCAGTTTCGCAGCGGGAGGGCAGCAGTTCTTC
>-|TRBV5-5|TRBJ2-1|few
CASSLEGLHEQFF
TGTGCCAGCAGCTTGGAGGGGCTTCATGAGCAGTTCTTC
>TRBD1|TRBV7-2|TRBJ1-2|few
CASSLGTGAYTF
TGTGCCAGCAGCTTAGGGACAGGGGCCTACACCTTC
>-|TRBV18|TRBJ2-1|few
CASSRDSGNEQFF
TGTGCCAGCTCACGGGACTCCGGGAATGAGCAGTTCTTC
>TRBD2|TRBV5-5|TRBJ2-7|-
CASSLNGGALSFYEQYF
TGTGCCAGCAGCTTGAACGGGGGGGCCCTTAGTTTCTACGAGCAGTACTTC
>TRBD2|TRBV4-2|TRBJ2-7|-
CASSQEGEGSFYEQYF
TGTGCCAGCAGCCAAGAGGGGGAGGGCTCCTTCTACGAGCAGTACTTC
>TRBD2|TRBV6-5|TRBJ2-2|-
CASSRTSGATGELFF
TGTGCCAGCAGCCGGACTAGCGGGGCCACCGGGGAGCTGTTTTTT
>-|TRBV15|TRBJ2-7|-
CATSRSGTHEQYF
TGTGCCACCAGCAGATCAGGGACCCACGAGCAGTACTTC
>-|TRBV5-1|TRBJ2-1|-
CASSDLQGISYNEQFF
TGCGCCAGCAGCGACCTTCAGGGTATCTCCTACAATGAGCAGTTCTTC
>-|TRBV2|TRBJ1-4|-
CASRLTDLNEKLFF
TGTGCCAGCAGGTTGACAGACCTTAATGAAAAACTGTTTTTT
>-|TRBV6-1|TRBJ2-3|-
CASSFVGGPADTQYF
TGTGCCAGCAGTTTCGTGGGGGGGCCCGCAGATACGCAGTATTTT
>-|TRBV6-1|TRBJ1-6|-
CASSPHTGTNSPLHF
TGTGCCAGCAGTCCACATACAGGAACTAATTCACCCCTCCACTTT
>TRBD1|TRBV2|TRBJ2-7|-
CASRLHPGQGVWEQYF
TGTGCCAGCAGACTACACCCGGGACAGGGGGTGTGGGAGCAGTACTTC
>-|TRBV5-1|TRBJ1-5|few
CASSSEGYSNQPQHF
TGCGCCAGCAGCTCCGAGGGGTATAGCAATCAGCCCCAGCATTTT
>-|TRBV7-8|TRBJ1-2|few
CASSLAALPSGLDGYTF
TGTGCCAGCAGCTTAGCTGCGCTCCCCAGCGGGCTCGATGGCTACACCTTC
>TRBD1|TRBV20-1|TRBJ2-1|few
CSAVHPGTGERQFF
TGCAGTGCCGTCCATCCCGGGACAGGGGAGCGGCAGTTCTTC
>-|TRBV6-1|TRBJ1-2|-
CASSQRWQGDGYTF
TGTGCCAGCAGTCAGAGATGGCAGGGAGATGGCTACACCTTC
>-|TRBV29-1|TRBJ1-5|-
CSVGEANQPQHF
TGCAGCGTTGGGGAAGCAAATCAGCCCCAGCATTTT
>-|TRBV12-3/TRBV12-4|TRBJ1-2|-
CASNPGLLGYGYTF
TGTGCCAGCAATCCGGGACTTTTGGGCTATGGCTACACCTTC